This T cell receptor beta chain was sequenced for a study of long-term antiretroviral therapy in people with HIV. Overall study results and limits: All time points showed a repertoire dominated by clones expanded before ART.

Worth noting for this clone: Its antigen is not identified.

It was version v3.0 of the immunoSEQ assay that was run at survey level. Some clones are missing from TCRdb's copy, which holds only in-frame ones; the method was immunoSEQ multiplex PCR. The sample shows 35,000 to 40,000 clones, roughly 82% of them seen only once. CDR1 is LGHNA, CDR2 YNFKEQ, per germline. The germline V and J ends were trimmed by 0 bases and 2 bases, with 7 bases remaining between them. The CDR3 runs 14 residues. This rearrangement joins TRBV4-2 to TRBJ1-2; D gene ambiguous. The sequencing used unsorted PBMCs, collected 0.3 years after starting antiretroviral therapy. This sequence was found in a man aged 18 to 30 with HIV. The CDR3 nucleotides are TGTGCCAGCAGCCAAGATCTCCGGAACTATGGCTACACCTTC. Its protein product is CASSQDLRNYGYTF.